The following is a T cell receptor (beta chain) sequence with its context. Antigen: not known. With 60 Vbeta and 13 Jbeta primers, the PCR was carried out. The method was immunoSEQ multiplex PCR; TCRdb's version includes in-frame clones alone and lacks a portion of them. Among approximately 110,000 clones listed, approximately 84% were seen once. These data belong to a study of cytomegalovirus exposure and HLA in healthy donors. About the research overall: HLA-typed donors contributed 80 million to 85 million unique TCRs, which were held in an early data release.

V lost 4 bases and J 8 bases, leaving 11 bases between the germline ends. The CDR3 loop spans 11 amino acids. Germline-derived CDR1 and CDR2 are DFQATT and SNEGSKA (reference sequence). Study-wide results and caveats: With later analysis, a missense DCLRE1C variant became linked to TCR beta V- and J-gene trimming. The productive fraction for most TCR beta V segments was about 87% or about 30% in an earlier analysis. There were under 200 TCR beta chains listed as cytomegalovirus-associated.

The gene calls are TRBV20-1 and TRBJ1-2, with D unresolved. The material sequenced was PBMCs. This TCR was sampled from a man aged 50-59 years in good health and CMV-seronegative. This CDR3 reads CSANLGRGYTF. The CDR3 coding sequence is TGCAGTGCTAACTTGGGCCGCGGCTACACCTTC.